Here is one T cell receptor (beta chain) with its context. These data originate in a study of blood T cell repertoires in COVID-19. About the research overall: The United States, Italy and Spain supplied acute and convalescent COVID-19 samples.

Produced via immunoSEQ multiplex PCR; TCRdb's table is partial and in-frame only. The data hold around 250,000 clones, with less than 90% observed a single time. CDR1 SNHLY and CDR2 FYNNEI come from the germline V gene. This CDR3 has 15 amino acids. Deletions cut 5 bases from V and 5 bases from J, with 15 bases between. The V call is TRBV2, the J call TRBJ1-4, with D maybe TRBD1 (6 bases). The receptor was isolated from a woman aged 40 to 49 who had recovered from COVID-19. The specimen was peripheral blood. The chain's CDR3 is CASSYLQGPNEKLFF. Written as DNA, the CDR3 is TGTGCCAGCAGTTACCTACAGGGCCCAAATGAAAAACTGTTTTTT.